A few counts support the clone carrying this T cell receptor beta chain. Antigen specificity is unknown. The CDR3 runs to 18 residues. Germline V lookup: CDR1 SNHLY, CDR2 FYNNEI. Trimming took 3 bases from V and 0 from J, leaving 18 bases between them. The data originate from a study of cytomegalovirus exposure and HLA in healthy donors. It was with 60 Vbeta and 13 Jbeta primers that the PCR ran. The assay was immunoSEQ multiplex PCR, and TCRdb's table has in-frame clones only and misses some. This sample has approximately 240,000 clones, with 80% to 90% found just once. Study outcomes and limitations: What a later analysis reportedly showed was that an Asian-associated ancestry cluster had fewer N-insertions than the 666-donor mean.

The sequenced sample consisted of PBMCs. The V gene is TRBV2, the J gene TRBJ2-1, with a weak D call TRBD2 (7 bases). This TCR was recovered from a woman between 18 and 29 years old in good health and CMV-seronegative. The CDR3 DNA follows: TGTGCCAGCAGTGAGGGGTGGGGGGGGGACATCTCCTACAATGAGCAGTTCTTC. It translates to CASSEGWGGDISYNEQFF.